Included here is one TCR beta chain sequence, with context. Antigen unknown. CDR3 size: 16 residues. V shed 3 bases, J shed 2 bases, and the junction held 4 bases outside the gene matches. The germline V gene has CDR1 MGHRA and CDR2 YSYEKL. This sample stems from a study of T cell repertoires in cytomegalovirus infection. In TCRdb, the reads were re-called with MiXCR into one record per CDR3 protein. This table holds 550,000 to 850,000 distinct CDR3 sequences, 30% to 40% found once. Study observations and caveats: The response measured ex vivo was dominated by TCR beta clonotypes (HLA-C-restricted and CMV-specific). Summed public TCR beta family frequency identified CMV carriers bearing the relevant HLA.

Sequencing was performed on cultured PBMCs, taken from culture after CMV antigen stimulation. The clonotype was recovered from a human donor in good health (CMV status not recorded). Some clones in this sample may be carry-over from other donors' samples. This chain links TRBV4-1 with TRBJ2-1, with 10 bases fitting TRBD2. The CDR3 DNA reads TGCGCCAGCAGCCAGGGGACTAGCGCCGCCTACAATGAGCAGTTCTTC. It yields the protein CASSQGTSAAYNEQFF.